This entry is about one TCR beta chain. Other DNA sequences within the sample encode an identical CDR3. These data belong to a study of control samples from healthy donors and cancer patients. The V gene's germline CDR1 is SQVTM and CDR2 ANQGSEA. CDR3 length equals 14 residues. The V end lost 1 base, the J end lost 3 bases, and 12 bases lay between the germline ends. Only in-frame clones appear in the TCRdb table, and some are missing; sequencing was by immunoSEQ multiplex PCR. The repertoire holds approximately 140,000 clones, with 75% to 90% as singletons. The clonotype comes from a woman aged 30 to 39 in good health. The rearrangement links TRBV29-1 to TRBJ1-2, with D perhaps matching TRBD1 (6 bases). Material for sequencing was blood. The CDR3 region has the DNA TGCAGCGTTGAAGGGGGGGGCAGTCACTATGGCTACACCTTC. Its protein product is CSVEGGGSHYGYTF.